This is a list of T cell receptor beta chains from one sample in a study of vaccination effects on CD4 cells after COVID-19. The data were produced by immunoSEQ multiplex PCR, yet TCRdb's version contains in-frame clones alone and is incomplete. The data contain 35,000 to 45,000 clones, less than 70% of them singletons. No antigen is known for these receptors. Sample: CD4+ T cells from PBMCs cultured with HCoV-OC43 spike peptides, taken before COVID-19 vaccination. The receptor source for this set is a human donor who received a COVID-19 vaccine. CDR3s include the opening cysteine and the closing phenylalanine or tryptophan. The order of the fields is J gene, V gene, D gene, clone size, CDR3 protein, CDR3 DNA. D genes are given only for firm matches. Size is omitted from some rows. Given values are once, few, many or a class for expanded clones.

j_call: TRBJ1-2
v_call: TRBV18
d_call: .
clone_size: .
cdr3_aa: CASSPFPGQGENYGYTF
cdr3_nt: TGTGCCAGCTCACCATTTCCAGGCCAGGGAGAGAACTATGGCTACACCTTC

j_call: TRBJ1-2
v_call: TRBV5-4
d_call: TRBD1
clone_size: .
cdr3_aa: CASSRGQGEANYGYTF
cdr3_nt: TGTGCCAGCAGCCGGGGACAGGGAGAAGCTAACTATGGCTACACCTTC

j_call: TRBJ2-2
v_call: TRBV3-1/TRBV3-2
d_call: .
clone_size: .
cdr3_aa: CASSQPTGELFF
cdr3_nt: TGTGCCAGCAGCCAGCCGACCGGGGAGCTGTTTTTT

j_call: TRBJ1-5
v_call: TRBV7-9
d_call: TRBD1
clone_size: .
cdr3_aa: CASSRQGGNQPQHF
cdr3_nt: TGTGCCAGCAGCCGACAGGGAGGCAATCAGCCCCAGCATTTT

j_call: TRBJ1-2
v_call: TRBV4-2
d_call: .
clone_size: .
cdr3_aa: CASSQEAGVNYGYTF
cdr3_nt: TGTGCCAGCAGCCAAGAAGCAGGGGTTAACTATGGCTACACCTTC

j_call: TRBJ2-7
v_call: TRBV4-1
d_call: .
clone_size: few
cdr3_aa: CASSQEIWGALYEQYF
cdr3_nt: TGCGCCAGCAGCCAAGAAATCTGGGGTGCCCTCTACGAGCAGTACTTC

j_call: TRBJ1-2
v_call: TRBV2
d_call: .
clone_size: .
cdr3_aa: CASSVGFGYTF
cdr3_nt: TGTGCCAGCAGTGTCGGTTTTGGCTACACCTTC

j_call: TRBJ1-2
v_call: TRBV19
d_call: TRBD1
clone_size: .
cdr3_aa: CASSAPGQTTGPGGYTF
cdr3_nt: TGTGCCAGTAGTGCCCCGGGACAGACTACCGGGCCTGGTGGCTACACCTTC

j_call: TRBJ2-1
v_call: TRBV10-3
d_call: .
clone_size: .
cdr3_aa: CAISEGRLGDEQFF
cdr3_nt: TGTGCCATCAGTGAGGGGCGGCTGGGGGATGAGCAGTTCTTC

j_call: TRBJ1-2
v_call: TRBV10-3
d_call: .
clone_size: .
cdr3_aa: CAISEIQANYGYTF
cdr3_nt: TGTGCCATCAGTGAGATTCAGGCTAACTATGGCTACACCTTC

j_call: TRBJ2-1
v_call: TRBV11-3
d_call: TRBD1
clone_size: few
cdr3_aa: CASSLGWGQESSYNEQFF
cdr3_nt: TGTGCCAGCAGCTTAGGGTGGGGACAGGAGAGCTCCTACAATGAGCAGTTCTTC

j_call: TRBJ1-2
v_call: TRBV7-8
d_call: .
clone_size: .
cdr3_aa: CASSPLNTPYGYTF
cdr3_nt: TGTGCCAGCAGCCCCCTTAATACCCCGTATGGCTACACCTTC

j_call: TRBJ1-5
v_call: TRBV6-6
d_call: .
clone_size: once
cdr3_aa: CASRPRKDQPQHF
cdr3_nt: TGTGCCAGCAGGCCTCGAAAAGATCAGCCCCAGCATTTT

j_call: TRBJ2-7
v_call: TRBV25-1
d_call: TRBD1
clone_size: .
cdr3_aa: CASSREQGAYEQYF
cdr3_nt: TGTGCCAGCAGCCGCGAACAGGGGGCATACGAGCAGTACTTC

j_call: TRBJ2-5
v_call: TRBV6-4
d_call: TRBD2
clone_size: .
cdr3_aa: CASSDGTSGGQETQYF
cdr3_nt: TGTGCCAGCAGTGACGGGACTAGCGGGGGGCAAGAGACCCAGTACTTC

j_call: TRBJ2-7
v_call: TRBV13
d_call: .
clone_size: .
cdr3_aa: CASSFLTAGQYF
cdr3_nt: TGTGCCAGCAGCTTTTTGACAGCGGGGCAGTACTTC

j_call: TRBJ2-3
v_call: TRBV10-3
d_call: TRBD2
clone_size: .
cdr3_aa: CAIRVLAGAGLGTDTQYF
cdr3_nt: TGTGCCATCAGGGTTCTAGCGGGGGCCGGGCTCGGTACAGATACGCAGTATTTT

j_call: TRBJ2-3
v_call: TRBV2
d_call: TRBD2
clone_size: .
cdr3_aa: CASSVRESATDTQYF
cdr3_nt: TGTGCCAGCAGTGTGCGGGAGAGTGCCACAGATACGCAGTATTTT

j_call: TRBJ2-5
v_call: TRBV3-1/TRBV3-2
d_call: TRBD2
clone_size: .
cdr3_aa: CASSHQGLAGGLQETQYF
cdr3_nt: TGTGCCAGCAGCCACCAGGGACTAGCGGGAGGGCTCCAAGAGACCCAGTACTTC

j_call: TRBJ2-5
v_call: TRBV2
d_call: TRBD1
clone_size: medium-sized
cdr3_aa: CASSESHRGETQYF
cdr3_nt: TGTGCCAGCAGTGAATCCCACAGGGGCGAGACCCAGTACTTC

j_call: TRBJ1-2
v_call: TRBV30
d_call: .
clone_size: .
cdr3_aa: CAWSAYNSGYTF
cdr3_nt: TGTGCCTGGAGTGCTTACAACAGCGGCTACACCTTC

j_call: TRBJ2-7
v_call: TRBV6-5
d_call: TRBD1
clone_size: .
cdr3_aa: CASNRDRGENEQYF
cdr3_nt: TGTGCCAGCAACAGAGACAGGGGAGAGAACGAGCAGTACTTC

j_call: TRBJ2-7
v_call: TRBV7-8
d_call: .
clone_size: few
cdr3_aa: CASSLGPTAYEQYF
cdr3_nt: TGTGCCAGCAGCTTAGGGCCGACTGCCTACGAGCAGTACTTC

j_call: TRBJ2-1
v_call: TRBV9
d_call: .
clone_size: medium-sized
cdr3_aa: CASSVEGGPYNEQFF
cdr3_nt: TGTGCCAGCAGCGTAGAAGGAGGGCCCTACAATGAGCAGTTCTTC

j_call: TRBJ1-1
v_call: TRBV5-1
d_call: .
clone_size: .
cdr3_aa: CASSPEQGRGTEAFF
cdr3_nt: TGCGCCAGCAGCCCAGAACAGGGTAGGGGCACTGAAGCTTTCTTT

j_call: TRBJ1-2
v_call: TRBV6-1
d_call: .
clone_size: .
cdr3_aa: CASSEASDGGGGYTF
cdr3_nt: TGTGCCAGCAGTGAAGCCTCGGACGGTGGGGGAGGCTACACCTTC

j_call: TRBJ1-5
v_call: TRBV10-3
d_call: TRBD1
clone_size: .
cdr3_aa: CAISKNRDRDQPQHF
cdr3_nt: TGTGCCATCAGTAAGAACCGGGACAGAGATCAGCCCCAGCATTTT

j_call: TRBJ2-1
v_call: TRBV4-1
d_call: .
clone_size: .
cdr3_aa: CASSPGLAPTNEQFF
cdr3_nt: TGCGCCAGCAGCCCCGGCCTAGCGCCAACCAATGAGCAGTTCTTC

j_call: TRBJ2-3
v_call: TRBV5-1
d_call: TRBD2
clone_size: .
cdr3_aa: CASSIGTATSGADTQYF
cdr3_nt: TGCGCCAGCAGCATAGGGACAGCGACTAGCGGGGCAGATACGCAGTATTTT

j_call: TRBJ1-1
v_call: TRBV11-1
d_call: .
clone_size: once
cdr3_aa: CASSLGSGGGTEAFF
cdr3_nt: TGTGCCAGCAGCTTAGGTTCCGGGGGCGGCACTGAAGCTTTCTTT

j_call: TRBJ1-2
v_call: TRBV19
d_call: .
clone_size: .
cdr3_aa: CASSILRDTGYTF
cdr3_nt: TGTGCCAGTAGTATTCTACGGGATACTGGCTACACCTTC

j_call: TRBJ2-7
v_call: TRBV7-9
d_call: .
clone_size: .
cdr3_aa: CASSLTSSGSEQYF
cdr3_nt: TGTGCCAGCAGCTTAACGAGTTCCGGCAGCGAGCAGTACTTC

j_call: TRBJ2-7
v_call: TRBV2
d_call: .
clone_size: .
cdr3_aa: CASIPDTKSSYEQYF
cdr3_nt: TGTGCCAGCATCCCGGACACTAAGAGCTCCTACGAGCAGTACTTC

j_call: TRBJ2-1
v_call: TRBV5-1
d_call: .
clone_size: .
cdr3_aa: CASSLGGAMDEQFF
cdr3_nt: TGCGCCAGCAGCTTGGGGGGGGCTATGGATGAGCAGTTCTTC

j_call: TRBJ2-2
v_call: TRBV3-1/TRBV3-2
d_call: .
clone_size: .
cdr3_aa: CASRPDRNTGELFF
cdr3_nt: TGTGCCAGCAGACCGGACAGGAACACCGGGGAGCTGTTTTTT

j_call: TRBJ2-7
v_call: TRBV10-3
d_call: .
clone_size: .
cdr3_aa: CAISGAAASEQYF
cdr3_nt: TGTGCCATCAGTGGAGCGGCCGCGAGCGAGCAGTACTTC

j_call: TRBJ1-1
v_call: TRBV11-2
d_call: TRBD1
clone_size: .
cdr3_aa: CASSFGTGMNTEAFF
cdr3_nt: TGTGCCAGCAGCTTTGGGACAGGGATGAACACTGAAGCTTTCTTT

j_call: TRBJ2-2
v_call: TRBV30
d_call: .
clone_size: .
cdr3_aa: CALHGPYTGELFF
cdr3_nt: TGTGCCTTACACGGGCCTTACACCGGGGAGCTGTTTTTT

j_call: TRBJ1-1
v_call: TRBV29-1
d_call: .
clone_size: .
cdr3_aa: CSVEMGSVNTEAFF
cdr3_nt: TGCAGCGTTGAAATGGGCAGTGTGAACACTGAAGCTTTCTTT

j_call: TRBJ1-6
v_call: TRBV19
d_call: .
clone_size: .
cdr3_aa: CASSTRYNSPLHF
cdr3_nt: TGTGCCAGTAGTACTAGATATAATTCACCCCTCCACTTT

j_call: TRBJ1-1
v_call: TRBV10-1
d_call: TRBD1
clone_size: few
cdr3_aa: CASSHGQGKVGGFF
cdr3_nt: TGCGCCAGCAGCCATGGACAGGGGAAAGTAGGTGGTTTCTTT

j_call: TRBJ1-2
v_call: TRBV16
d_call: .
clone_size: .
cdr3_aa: CASSQSGYGYTF
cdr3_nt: TGTGCCAGCAGCCAATCAGGGTACGGCTACACCTTC

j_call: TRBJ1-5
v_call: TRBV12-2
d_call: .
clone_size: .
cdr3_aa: CASRFYPGALGGPSRRWSNQPQHF
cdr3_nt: TGTGCAAGTCGCTTCTATCCGGGGGCATTAGGGGGCCCTAGTCGACGGTGGAGCAATCAGCCCCAGCATTTT

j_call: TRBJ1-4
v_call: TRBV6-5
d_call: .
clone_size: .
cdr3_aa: CASSGAGNEKLFF
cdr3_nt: TGTGCCAGCTCAGGGGCGGGTAATGAAAAACTGTTTTTT